The sequence of this TCR beta chain was determined in a study of T-cell reconstitution after alpha-beta-depleted transplantation in children. The authors prepared the TCRbeta library with unique molecular identifiers. TCRdb reanalysed the PCR reads using MiXCR and keeps one entry per CDR3 protein. The repertoire consists of about 120,000 distinct CDR3 sequences, with over 9% occurring once and the leading ten covering approximately 8%. This clonotype occurred many times. This receptor was taken from a human donor who donated a stem cell graft to a child with acute lymphoblastic leukemia. Source: PBMCs from the stem cell graft donor, taken from the stem cell graft.

CDR3 DNA sequence: TGTGCCAGCAGCCAAGATAGTGGCAGATCCGGGGCGTATTTT. This sequence encodes CASSQDSGRSGAYF. The chain couples TRBV4-2 to TRBJ2-3, with D perhaps being TRBD1 or TRBD2 (5 bases each). Germline V gene data show CDR1 as LGHNA and CDR2 as YNFKEQ. The CDR3 has 14 amino acids. The V end lost 0 bases, the J end lost 14 bases, and 18 bases lay between the germline ends.